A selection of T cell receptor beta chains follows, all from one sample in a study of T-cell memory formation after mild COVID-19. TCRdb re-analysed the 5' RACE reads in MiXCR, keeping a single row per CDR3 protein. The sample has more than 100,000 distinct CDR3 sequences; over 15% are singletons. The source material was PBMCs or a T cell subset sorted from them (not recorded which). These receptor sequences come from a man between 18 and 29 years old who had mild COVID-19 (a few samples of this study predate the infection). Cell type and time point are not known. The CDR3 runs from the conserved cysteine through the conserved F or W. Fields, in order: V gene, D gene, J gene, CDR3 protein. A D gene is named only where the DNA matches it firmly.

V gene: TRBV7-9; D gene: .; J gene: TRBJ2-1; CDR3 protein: CASSFGTARGGEQFF
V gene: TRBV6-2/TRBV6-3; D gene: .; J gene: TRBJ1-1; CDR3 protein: CASSYTQANTEAFF
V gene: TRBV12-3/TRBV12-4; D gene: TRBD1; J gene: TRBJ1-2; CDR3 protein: CASSEPQGAHGYTF
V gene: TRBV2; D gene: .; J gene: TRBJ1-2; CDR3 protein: CASIWTAKGGYTF
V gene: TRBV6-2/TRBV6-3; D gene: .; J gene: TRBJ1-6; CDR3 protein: CASIAANQDPLHF
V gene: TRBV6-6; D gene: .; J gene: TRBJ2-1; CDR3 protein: CASSYSRSRRDNEQFF
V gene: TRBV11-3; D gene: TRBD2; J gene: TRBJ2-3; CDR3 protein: CASSSSGRAKDTQYF
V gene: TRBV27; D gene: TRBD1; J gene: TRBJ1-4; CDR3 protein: CASRLLTGSNEKLFF
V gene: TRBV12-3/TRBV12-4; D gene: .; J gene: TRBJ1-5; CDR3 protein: CASSPTGSNQPQHF
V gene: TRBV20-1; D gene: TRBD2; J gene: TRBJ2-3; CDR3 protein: CSARVSGGSTDTQYF
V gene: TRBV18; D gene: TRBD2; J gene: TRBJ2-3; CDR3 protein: CASSPPYGAGDTDTQYF
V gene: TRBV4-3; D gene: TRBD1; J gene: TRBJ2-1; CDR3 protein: CASSQGDRAGEQFF
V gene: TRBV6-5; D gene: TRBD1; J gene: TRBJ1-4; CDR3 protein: CASSLGTGGLGEKLFF
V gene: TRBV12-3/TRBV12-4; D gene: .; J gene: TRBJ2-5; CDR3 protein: CASTGTPQETQYF
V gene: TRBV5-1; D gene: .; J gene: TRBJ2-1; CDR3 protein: CASSLLGQIKAQEQFF
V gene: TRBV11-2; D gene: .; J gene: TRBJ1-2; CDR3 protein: CASSLVPDPYGYTF